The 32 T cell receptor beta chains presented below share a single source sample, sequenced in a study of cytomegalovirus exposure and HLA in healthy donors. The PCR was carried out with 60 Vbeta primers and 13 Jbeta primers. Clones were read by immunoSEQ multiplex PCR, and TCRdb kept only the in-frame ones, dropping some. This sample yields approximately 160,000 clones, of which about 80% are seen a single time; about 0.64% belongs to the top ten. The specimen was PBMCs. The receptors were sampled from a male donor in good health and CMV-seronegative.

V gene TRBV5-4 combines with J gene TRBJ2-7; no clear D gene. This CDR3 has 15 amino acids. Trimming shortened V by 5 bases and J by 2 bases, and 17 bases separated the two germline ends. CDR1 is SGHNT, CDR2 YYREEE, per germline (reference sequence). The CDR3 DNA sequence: TGTGCCAGCAGTTTTTTCGACGGTGAGGCCTACGAGCAGTACTTC. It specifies CASSFFDGEAYEQYF.

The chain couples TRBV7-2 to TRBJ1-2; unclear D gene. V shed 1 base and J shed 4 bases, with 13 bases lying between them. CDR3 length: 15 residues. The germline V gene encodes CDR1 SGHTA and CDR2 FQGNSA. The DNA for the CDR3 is TGTGCCAGCAGCTTAGGGTCCGGTGTTCTCTATGGCTACACCTTC. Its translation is CASSLGSGVLYGYTF.

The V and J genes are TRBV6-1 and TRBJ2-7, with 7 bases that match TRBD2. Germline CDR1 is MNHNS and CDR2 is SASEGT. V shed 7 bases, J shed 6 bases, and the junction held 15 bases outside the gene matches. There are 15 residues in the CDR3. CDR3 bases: TGTGCCAGCACTACCAGCGTGGGGGGGAGCGTCGAGCAGTACTTC. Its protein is CASTTSVGGSVEQYF.

The CDR3: CASSLYTDAGYTF. The CDR3 DNA reads as TGTGCCAGCAGCTTATACACAGACGCTGGCTACACCTTC. The chain couples TRBV11-2 to TRBJ1-2; D is uncertain. Germline CDR1 reads SGHAT; CDR2 reads FQNNGV. Deletions cut 2 bases from V and 7 bases from J, with 11 bases between. The CDR3 runs 13 residues.

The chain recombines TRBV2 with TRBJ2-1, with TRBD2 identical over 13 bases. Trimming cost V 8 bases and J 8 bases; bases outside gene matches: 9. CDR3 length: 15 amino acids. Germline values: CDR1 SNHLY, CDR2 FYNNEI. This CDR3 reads CASGPGLAGSHEQFF. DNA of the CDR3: TGTGCCAGCGGACCGGGACTAGCGGGAAGTCATGAGCAGTTCTTC.

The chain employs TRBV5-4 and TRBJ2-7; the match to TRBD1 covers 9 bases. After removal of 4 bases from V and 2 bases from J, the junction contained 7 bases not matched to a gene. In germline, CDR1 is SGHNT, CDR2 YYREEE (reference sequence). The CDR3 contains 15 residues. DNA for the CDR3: TGTGCCAGCAGCCCGGACAGGGGCCAAGCCTACGAGCAGTACTTC. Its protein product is CASSPDRGQAYEQYF.

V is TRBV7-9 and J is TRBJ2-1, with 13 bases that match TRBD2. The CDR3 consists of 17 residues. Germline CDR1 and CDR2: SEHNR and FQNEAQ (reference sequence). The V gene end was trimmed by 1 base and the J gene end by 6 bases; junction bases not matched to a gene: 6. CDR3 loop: CASSLGTSGRSLNEQFF. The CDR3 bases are TGTGCCAGCAGCTTAGGGACTAGCGGGAGAAGCCTCAATGAGCAGTTCTTC.

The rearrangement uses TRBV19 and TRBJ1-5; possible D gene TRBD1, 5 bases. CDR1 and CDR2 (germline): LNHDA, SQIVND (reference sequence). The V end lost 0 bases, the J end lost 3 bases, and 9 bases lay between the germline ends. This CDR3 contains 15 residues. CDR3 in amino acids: CASSIEGGYNQPQHF. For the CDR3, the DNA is TGTGCCAGTAGTATAGAGGGGGGTTACAATCAGCCCCAGCATTTT. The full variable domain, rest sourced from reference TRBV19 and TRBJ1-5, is DGGITQSPKYLFRKEGQNVTLSCEQNLNHDAMYWYRQDPGQGLRLIYYSQIVNDFQKGDIAEGYSVSREKKESFPLTVTSAQKNPTAFYLCASSIEGGYNQPQHFGDGTRLSIL.

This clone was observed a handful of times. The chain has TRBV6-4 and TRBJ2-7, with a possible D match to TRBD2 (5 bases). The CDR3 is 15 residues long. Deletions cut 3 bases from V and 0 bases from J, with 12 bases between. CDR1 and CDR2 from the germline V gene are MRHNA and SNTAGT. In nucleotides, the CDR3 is TGTGCCAGCAGTGAGAAAGCGGACCCCTCCTACGAGCAGTACTTC. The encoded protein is CASSEKADPSYEQYF.

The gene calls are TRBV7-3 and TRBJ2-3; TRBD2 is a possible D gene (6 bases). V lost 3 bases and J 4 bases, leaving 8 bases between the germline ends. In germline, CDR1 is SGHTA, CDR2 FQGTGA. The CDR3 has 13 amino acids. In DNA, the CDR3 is TGTGCCAGCAGCTTGACTAGTTCAGATACGCAGTATTTT. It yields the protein CASSLTSSDTQYF.

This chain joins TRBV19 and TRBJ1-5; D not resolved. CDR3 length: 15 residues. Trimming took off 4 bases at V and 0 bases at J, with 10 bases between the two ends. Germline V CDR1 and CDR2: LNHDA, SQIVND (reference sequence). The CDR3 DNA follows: TGTGCCAGTAGTACCACAGCTCATAGCAATCAGCCCCAGCATTTT. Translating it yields CASSTTAHSNQPQHF.

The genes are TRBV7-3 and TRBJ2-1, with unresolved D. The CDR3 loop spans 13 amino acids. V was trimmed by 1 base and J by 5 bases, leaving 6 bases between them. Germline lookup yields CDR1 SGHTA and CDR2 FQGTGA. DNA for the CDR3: TGTGCCAGCAGCTTAATAGAGAACAATGAGCAGTTCTTC. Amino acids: CASSLIENNEQFF. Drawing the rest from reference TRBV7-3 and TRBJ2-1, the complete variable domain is GAGVSQTPSNKVTEKGKYVELRCDPISGHTALYWYRQSLGQGPEFLIYFQGTGAADDSGLPNDRFFAVRPEGSVSTLKIQRTERGDSAVYLCASSLIENNEQFFGPGTRLTVL.

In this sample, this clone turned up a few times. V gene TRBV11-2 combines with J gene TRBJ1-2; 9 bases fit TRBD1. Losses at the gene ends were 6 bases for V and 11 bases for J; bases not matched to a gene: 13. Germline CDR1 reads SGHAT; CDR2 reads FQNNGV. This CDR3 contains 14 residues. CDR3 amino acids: CASSSIRDRAQYTF. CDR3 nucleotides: TGTGCCAGCAGTTCTATCCGGGACAGGGCCCAGTACACCTTC.

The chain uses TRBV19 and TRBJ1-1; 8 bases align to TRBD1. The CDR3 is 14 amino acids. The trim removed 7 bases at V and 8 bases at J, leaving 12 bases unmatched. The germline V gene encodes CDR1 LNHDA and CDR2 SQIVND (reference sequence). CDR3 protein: CASTRTGLGGEAFF. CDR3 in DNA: TGTGCCAGTACCCGGACAGGGTTGGGTGGGGAAGCTTTCTTT.

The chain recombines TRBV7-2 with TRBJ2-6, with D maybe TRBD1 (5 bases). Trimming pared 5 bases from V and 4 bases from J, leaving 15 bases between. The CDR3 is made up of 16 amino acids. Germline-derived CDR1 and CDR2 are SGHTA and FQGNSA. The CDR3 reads CASSLGQRSGANVLTF. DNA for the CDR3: TGTGCCAGCAGCCTTGGACAAAGATCGGGGGCCAACGTCCTGACTTTC.

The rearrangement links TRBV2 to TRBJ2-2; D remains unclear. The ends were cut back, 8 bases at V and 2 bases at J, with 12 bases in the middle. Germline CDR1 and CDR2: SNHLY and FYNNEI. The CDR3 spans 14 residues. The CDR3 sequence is CASLAGINTGELFF. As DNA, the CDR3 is TGTGCCAGCCTCGCAGGCATTAACACCGGGGAGCTGTTTTTT. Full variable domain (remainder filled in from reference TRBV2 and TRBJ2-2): EPEVTQTPSHQVTQMGQEVILRCVPISNHLYFYWYRQILGQKVEFLVSFYNNEISEKSEIFDDQFSVERPDGSNFTLKIRSTKLEDSAMYFCASLAGINTGELFFGEGSRLTVL.

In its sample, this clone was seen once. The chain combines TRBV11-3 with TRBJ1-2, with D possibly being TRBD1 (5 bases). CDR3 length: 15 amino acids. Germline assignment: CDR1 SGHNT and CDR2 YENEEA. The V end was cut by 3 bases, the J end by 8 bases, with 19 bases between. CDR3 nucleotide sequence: TGTGCCAGCAGCTTTTCAGCGGGGGAATTCAGCGGCTACACCTTC. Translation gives CASSFSAGEFSGYTF.

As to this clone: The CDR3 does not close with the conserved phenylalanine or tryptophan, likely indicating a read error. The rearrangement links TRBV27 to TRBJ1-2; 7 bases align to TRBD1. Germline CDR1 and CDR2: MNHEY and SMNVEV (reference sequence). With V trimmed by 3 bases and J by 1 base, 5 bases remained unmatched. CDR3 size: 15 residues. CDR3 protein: CASSLAGGVNYGYTL. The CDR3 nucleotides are TGTGCCAGCAGTTTGGCAGGGGGAGTTAACTATGGCTACACCCTC.

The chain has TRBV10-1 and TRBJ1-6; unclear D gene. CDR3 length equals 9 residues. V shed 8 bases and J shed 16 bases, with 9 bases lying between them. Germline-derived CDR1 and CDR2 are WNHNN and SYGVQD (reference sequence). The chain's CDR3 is CASSGTLHF. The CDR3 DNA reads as TGCGCCAGCTCGGGAACTCTCCACTTT.

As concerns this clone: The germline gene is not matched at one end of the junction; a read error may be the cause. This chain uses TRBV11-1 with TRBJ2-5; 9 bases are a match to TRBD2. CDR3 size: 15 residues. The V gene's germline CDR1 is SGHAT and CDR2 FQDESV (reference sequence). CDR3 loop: CASSVAGESIETQYF. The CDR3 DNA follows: TGTGCCAGCAGCGTAGCGGGAGAGTCTATCGAGACCCAGTACTTC.

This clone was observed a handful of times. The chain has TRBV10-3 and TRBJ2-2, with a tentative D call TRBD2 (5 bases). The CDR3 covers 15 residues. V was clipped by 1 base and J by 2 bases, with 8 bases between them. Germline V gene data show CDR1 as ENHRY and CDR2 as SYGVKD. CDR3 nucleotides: TGTGCCATCAGTGAGTGGGAGCGAAACACCGGGGAGCTGTTTTTT. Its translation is CAISEWERNTGELFF.

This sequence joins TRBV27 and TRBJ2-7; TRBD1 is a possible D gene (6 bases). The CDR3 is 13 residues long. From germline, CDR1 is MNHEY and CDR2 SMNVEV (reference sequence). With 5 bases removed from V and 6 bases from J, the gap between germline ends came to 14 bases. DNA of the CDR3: TGTGCCAGCAGTCCGACAGGTTTGGGCGAGCAGTACTTC. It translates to CASSPTGLGEQYF.

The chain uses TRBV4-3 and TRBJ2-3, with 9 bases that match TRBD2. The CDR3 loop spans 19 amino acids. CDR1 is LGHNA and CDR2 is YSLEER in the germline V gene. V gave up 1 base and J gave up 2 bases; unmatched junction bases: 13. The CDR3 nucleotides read TGCGCCAGCAGCCAAGGGAGCGGGAGGACCATGAAATTCACAGATACGCAGTATTTT. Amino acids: CASSQGSGRTMKFTDTQYF.

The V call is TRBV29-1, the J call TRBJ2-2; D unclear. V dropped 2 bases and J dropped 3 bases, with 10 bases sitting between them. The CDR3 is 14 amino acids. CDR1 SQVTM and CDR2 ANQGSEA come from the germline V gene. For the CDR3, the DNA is TGCAGCGTTGAAATCGGAGCATACACCGGGGAGCTGTTTTTT. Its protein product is CSVEIGAYTGELFF.

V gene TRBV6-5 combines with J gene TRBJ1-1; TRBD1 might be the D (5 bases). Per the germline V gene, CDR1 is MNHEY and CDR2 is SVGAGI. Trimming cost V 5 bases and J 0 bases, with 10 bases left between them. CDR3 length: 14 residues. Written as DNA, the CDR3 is TGTGCCAGCAGTCCGCAGGGTATGAACACTGAAGCTTTCTTT. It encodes CASSPQGMNTEAFF.

DNA for the CDR3: TGTGCCTGGAGTCAGACCCCTAGCGGGAGGCCAGATACGCAGTATTTT. Its translation: CAWSQTPSGRPDTQYF. The V call is TRBV30, the J call TRBJ2-3; TRBD2 agrees at 11 bases. Germline lookup yields CDR1 GTSNPN and CDR2 SVGIG (reference sequence). Trimming at V came to 2 bases and at J to 4 bases, leaving 8 bases not matched to a gene. The CDR3 extends over 16 amino acids.

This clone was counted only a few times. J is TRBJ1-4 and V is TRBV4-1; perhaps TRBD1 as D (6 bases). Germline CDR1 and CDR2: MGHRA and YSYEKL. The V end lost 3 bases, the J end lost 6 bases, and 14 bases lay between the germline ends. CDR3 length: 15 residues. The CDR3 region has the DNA TGCGCCAGCAGCCATAGAGGGGACACGTATGAAAAACTGTTTTTT. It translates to CASSHRGDTYEKLFF.

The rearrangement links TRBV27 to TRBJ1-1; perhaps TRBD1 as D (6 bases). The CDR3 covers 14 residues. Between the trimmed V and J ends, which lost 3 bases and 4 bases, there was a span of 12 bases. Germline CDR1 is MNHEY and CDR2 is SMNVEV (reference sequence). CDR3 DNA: TGTGCCAGCAGTTTTACCAGGGGAAGCACTGAAGCTTTCTTT. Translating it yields CASSFTRGSTEAFF.

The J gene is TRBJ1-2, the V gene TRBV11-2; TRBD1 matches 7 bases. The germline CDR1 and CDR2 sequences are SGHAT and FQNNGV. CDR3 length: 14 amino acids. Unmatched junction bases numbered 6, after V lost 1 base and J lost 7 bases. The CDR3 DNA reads TGTGCCAGCAGCTTAGTTAGGGGGCTTGGTGGCTACACCTTC. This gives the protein CASSLVRGLGGYTF. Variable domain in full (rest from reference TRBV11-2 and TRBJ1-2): EAGVAQSPRYKIIEKRQSVAFWCNPISGHATLYWYQQILGQGPKLLIQFQNNGVVDDSQLPKDRFSAERLKGVDSTLKIQPAKLEDSAVYLCASSLVRGLGGYTFGSGTRLTVV.

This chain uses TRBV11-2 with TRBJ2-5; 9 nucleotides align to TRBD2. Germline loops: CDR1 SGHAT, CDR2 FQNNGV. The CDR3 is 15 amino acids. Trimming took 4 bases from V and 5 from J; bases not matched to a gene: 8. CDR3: CASSYLSGSGETQYF. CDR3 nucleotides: TGTGCCAGCAGCTACCTTAGCGGGAGTGGGGAGACCCAGTACTTC.

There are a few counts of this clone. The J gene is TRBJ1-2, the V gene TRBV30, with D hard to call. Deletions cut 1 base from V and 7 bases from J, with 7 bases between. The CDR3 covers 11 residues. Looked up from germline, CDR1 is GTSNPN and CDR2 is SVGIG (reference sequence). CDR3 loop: CAWSDRVGYTF. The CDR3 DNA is TGTGCCTGGAGTGATCGGGTTGGCTACACCTTC.

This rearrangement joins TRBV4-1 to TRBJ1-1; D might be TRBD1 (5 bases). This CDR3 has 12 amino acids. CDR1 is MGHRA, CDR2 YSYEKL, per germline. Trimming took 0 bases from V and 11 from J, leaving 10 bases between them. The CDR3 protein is CASSQDSRGAFF. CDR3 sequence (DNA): TGCGCCAGCAGCCAAGATTCCCGGGGGGCTTTCTTT.